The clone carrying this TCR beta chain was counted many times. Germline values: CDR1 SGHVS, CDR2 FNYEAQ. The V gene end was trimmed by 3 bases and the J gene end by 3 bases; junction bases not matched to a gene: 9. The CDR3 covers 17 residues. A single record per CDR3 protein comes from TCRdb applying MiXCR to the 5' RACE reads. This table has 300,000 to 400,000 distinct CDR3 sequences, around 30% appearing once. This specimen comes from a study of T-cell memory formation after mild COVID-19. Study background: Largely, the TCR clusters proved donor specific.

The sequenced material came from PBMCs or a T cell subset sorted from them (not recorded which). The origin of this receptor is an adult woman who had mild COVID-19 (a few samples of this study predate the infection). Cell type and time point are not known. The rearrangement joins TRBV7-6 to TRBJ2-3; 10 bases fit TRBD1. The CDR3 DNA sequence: TGTGCCAGCAGCTTGGGACAGGGGACTTGGAGAACAGATACGCAGTATTTT. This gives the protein CASSLGQGTWRTDTQYF.